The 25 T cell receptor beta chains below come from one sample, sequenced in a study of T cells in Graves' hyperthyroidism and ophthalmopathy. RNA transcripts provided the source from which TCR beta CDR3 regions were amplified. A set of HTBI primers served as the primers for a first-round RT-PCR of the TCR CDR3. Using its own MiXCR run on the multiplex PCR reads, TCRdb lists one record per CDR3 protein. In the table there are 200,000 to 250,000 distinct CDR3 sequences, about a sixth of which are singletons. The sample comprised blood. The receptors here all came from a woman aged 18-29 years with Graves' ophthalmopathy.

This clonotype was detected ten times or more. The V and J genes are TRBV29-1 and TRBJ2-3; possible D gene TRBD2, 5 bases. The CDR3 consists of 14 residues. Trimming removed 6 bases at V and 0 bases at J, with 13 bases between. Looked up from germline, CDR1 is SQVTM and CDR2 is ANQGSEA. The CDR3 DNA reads TGCAGCGTAACAAGCGGCTCTAGCACAGATACGCAGTATTTT. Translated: CSVTSGSSTDTQYF.

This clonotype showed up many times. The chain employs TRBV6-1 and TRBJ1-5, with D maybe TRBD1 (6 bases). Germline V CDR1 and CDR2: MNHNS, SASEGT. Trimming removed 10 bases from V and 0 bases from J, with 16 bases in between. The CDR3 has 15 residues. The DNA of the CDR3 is TGTGCCACCAACAGGGACCCGTATAGCAATCAGCCCCAGCATTTT. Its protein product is CATNRDPYSNQPQHF.

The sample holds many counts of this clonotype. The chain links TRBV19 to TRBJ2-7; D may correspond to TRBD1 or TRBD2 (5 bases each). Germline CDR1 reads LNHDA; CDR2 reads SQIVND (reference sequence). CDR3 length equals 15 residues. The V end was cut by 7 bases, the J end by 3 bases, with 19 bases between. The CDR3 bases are TGTGCCAGTACCGAGGGGCCAGAATCCGACTACGAGCAGTACTTC. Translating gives CASTEGPESDYEQYF.

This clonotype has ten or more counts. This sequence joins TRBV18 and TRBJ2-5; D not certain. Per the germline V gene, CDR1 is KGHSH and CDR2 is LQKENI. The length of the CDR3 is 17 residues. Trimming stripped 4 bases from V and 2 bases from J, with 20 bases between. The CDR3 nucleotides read TGTGCCAGCTCACAACTCCCCTACTCCGAAATGCAAGAGACCCAGTACTTC. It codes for CASSQLPYSEMQETQYF.

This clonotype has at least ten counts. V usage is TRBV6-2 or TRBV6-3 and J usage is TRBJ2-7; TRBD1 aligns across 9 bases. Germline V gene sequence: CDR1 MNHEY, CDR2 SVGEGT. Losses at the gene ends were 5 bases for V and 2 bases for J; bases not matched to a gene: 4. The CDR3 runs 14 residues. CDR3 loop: CASSPRQGAYEQYF. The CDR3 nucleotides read TGTGCCAGCAGTCCTAGACAGGGGGCCTACGAGCAGTACTTC.

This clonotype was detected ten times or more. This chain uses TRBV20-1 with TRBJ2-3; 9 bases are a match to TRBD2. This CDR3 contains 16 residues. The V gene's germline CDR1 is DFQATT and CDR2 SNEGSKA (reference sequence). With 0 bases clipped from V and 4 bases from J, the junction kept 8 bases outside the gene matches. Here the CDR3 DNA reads TGCAGTGCTAGAGATGGTGGTAGCGGGAGCGCAGATACGCAGTATTTT. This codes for CSARDGGSGSADTQYF.

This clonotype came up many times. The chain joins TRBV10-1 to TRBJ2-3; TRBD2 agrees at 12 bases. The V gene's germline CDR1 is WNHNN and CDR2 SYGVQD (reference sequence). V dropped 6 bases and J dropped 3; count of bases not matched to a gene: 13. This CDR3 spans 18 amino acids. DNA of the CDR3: TGCGCCAGCAGCCCTGATGCAGGGACTAGCGGGTATACAGATACGCAGTATTTT. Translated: CASSPDAGTSGYTDTQYF.

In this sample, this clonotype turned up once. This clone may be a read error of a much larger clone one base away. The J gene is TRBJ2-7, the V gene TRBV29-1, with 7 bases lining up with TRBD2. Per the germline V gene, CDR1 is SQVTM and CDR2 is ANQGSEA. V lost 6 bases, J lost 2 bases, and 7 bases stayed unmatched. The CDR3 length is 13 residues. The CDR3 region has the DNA TGCAGCGTAACAAGCGGGATGGCCTACGAGCAGTACTTC. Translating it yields CSVTSGMAYEQYF.

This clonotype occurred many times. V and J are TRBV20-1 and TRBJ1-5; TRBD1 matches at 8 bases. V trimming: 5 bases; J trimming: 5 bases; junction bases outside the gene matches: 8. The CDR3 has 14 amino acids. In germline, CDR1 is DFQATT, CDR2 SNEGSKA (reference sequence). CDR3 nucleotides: TGCAGTGCTTTAGACAGGGGCGCATATCAGCCCCAGCATTTT. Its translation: CSALDRGAYQPQHF.

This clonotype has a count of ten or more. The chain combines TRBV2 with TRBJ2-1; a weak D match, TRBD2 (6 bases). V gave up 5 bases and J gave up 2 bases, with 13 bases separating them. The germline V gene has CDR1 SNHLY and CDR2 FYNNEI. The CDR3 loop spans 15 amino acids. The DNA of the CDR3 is TGTGCCAGCAGTCGACTAGGCCCTGCCTACAATGAGCAGTTCTTC. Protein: CASSRLGPAYNEQFF. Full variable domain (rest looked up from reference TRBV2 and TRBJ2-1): EPEVTQTPSHQVTQMGQEVILRCVPISNHLYFYWYRQILGQKVEFLVSFYNNEISEKSEIFDDQFSVERPDGSNFTLKIRSTKLEDSAMYFCASSRLGPAYNEQFFGPGTRLTVL.

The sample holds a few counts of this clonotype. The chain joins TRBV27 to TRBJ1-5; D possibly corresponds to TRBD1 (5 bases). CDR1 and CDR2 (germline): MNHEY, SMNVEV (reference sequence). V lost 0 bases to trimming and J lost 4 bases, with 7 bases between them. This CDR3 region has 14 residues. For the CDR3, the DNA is TGTGCCAGCAGTTTATCTGCAGGGAATCAGCCCCAGCATTTT. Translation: CASSLSAGNQPQHF.

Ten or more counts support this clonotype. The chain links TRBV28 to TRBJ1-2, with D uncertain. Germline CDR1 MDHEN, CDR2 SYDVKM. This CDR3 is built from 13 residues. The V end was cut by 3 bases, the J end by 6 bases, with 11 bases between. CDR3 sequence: CASSLADYNGYTF. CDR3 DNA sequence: TGTGCCAGCAGTTTGGCAGATTACAATGGCTACACCTTC.

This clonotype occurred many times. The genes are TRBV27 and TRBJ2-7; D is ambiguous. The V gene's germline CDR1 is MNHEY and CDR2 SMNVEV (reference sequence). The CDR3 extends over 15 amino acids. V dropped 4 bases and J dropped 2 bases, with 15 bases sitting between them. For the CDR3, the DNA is TGTGCCAGCAGTTCCCTCTTGCGGATCCCCTACGAGCAGTACTTC. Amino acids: CASSSLLRIPYEQYF.

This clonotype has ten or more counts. CDR3 residues: CAISEGLADSYEQYF. DNA for the CDR3: TGTGCCATCAGTGAGGGACTAGCGGACTCCTACGAGCAGTACTTC. The chain employs TRBV10-3 and TRBJ2-7; 10 bases align to TRBD2. Germline CDR1 is ENHRY and CDR2 is SYGVKD. V dropped 2 bases and J dropped 0; count of bases not matched to a gene: 1. The CDR3 runs 15 residues.

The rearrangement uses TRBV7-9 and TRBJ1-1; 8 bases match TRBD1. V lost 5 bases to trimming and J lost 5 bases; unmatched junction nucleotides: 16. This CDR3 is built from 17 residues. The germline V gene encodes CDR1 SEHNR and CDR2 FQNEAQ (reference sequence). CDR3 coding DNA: TGTGCCAGCAGCGGGACGACAGGGGCTCAACACCAAACTGAAGCTTTCTTT. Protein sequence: CASSGTTGAQHQTEAFF.

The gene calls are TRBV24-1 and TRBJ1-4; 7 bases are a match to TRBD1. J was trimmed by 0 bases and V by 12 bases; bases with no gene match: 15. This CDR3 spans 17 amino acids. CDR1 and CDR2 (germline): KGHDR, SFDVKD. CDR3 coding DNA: TGTGCCTCCGAGAAAGAAAGGGGGCCCCCAACTAATGAAAAACTGTTTTTT. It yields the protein CASEKERGPPTNEKLFF.

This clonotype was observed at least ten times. The CDR3 here is CASSVLGTGGITGELFF. The CDR3 nucleotides are TGTGCCAGCAGCGTGCTAGGGACAGGGGGCATCACCGGGGAGCTGTTTTTT. The rearrangement uses TRBV9 and TRBJ2-2, with 12 bases lining up with TRBD1. This CDR3 has 17 residues. In germline, CDR1 is SGDLS, CDR2 YYNGEE. Germline trimming cut 2 bases from V and 4 bases from J; bases unmatched to any gene: 6.

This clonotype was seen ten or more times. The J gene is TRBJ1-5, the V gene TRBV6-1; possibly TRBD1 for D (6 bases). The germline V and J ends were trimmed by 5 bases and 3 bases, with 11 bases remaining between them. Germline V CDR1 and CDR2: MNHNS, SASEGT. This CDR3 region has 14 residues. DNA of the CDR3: TGTGCCAGCAGTTCGGGACACTTCAATCAGCCCCAGCATTTT. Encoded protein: CASSSGHFNQPQHF.

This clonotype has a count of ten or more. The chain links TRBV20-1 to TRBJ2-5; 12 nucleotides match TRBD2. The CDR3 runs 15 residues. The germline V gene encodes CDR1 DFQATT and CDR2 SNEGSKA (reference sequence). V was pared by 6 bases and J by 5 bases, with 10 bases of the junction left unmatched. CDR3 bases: TGCAGTGCCAACGGACTAGCGGGGCACGGGGAGACCCAGTACTTC. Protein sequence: CSANGLAGHGETQYF.

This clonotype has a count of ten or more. In DNA form, the CDR3 reads TGTGCCAGCTCACCCCAGGGGCTTGAAGCTTTCTTT. Protein: CASSPQGLEAFF. The J gene is TRBJ1-1, the V gene TRBV18; D might be TRBD1 (6 bases). The V gene's germline CDR1 is KGHSH and CDR2 LQKENI. The CDR3 length is 12 residues. The germline V and J ends were trimmed by 3 bases and 7 bases, with 9 bases remaining between them.

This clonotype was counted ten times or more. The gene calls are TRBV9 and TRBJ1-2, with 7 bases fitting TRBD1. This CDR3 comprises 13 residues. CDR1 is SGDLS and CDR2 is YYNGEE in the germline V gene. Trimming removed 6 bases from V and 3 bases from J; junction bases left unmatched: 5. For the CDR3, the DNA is TGTGCCAGCACCCCGGGGACAGACTATGGCTACACCTTC. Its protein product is CASTPGTDYGYTF.

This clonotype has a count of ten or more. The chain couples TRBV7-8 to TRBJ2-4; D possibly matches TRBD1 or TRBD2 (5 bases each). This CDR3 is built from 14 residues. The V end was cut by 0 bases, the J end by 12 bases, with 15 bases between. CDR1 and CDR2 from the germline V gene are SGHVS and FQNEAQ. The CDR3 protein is CASSLAPGTEYQYF. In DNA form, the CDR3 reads TGTGCCAGCAGCTTAGCGCCTGGGACGGAGTATCAGTACTTC.

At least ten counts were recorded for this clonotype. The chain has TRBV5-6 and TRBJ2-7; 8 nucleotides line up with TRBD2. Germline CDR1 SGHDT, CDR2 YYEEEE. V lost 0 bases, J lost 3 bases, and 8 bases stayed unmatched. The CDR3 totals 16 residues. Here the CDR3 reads CASSLAFGSGIYEQYF. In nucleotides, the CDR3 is TGTGCCAGCAGCTTGGCCTTCGGTAGCGGGATCTACGAGCAGTACTTC.

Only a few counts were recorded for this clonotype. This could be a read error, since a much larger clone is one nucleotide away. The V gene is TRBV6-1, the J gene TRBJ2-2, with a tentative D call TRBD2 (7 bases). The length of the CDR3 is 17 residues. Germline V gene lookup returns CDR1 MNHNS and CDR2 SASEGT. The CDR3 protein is CAGSPFGGGANTGELFF. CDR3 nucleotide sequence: TGTGCCGGCAGTCCCTTCGGAGGGGGGGCGAACACCGGGGAGCTGTTTTTT.

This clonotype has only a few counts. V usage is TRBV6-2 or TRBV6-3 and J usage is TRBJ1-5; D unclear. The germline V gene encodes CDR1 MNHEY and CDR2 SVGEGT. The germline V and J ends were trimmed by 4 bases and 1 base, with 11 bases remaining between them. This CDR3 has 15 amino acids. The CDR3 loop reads CASSSIIGSNQPQHF. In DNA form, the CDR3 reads TGTGCCAGCAGTTCGATAATTGGAAGCAATCAGCCCCAGCATTTT.